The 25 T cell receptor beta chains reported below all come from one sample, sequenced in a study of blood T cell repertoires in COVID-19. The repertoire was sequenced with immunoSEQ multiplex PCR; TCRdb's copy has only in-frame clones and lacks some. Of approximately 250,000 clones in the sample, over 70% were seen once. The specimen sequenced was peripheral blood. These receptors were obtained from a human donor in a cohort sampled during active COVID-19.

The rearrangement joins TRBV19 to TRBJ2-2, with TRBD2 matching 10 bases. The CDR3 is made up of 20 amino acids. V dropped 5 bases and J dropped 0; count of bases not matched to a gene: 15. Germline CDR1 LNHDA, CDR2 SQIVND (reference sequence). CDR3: CASSDPPILAGGANTGELFF. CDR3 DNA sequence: TGTGCCAGTAGTGACCCACCCATCTTAGCGGGAGGCGCGAACACCGGGGAGCTGTTTTTT. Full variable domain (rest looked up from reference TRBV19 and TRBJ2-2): DGGITQSPKYLFRKEGQNVTLSCEQNLNHDAMYWYRQDPGQGLRLIYYSQIVNDFQKGDIAEGYSVSREKKESFPLTVTSAQKNPTAFYLCASSDPPILAGGANTGELFFGEGSRLTVL.

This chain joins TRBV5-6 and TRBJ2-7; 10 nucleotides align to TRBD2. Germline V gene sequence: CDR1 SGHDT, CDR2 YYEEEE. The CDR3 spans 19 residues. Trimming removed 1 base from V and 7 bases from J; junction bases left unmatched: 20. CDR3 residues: CASSLQTSASGGYPGEQYF. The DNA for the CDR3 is TGTGCCAGCAGCTTGCAAACCTCAGCTAGCGGGGGTTATCCGGGGGAGCAGTACTTC.

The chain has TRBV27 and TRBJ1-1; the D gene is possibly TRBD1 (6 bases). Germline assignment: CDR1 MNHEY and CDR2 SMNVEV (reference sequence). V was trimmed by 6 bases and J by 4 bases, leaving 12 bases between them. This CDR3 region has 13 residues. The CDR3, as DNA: TGTGCCAGCAGACTTGGACAGTTCACTGAAGCTTTCTTT. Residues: CASRLGQFTEAFF.

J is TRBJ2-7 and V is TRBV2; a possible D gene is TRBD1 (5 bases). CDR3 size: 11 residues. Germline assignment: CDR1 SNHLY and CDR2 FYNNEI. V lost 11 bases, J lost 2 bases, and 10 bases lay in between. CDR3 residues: CAGASPYEQYF. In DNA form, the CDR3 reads TGTGCCGGGGCAAGCCCCTACGAGCAGTACTTC.

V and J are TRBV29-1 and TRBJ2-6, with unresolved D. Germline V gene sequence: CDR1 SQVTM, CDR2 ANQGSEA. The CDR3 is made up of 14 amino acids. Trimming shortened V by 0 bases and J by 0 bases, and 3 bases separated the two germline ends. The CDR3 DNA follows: TGCAGCGTTGAAGACAGCTCTGGGGCCAACGTCCTGACTTTC. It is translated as CSVEDSSGANVLTF.

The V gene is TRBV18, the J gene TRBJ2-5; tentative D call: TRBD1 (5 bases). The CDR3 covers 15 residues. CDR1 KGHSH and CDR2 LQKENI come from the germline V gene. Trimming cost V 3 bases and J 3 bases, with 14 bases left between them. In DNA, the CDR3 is TGTGCCAGCTCACCCCCTGGACACGGAAAAGAGACCCAGTACTTC. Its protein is CASSPPGHGKETQYF.

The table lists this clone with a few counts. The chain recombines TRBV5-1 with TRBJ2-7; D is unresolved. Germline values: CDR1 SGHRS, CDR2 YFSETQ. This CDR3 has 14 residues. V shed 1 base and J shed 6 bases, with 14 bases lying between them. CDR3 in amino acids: CASSLTLGSSEQYF. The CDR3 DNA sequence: TGCGCCAGCAGCTTGACCCTCGGGTCTAGCGAGCAGTACTTC.

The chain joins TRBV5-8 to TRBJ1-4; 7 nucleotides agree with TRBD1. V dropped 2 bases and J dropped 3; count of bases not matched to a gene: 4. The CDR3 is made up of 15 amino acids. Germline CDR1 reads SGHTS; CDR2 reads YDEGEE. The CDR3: CASSLQTGSNEKLFF. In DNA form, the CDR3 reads TGTGCCAGCAGCTTACAGACAGGGTCTAATGAAAAACTGTTTTTT.

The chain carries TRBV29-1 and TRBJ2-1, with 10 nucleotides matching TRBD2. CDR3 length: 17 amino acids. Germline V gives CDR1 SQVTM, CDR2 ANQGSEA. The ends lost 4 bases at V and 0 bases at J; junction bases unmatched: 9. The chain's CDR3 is CSVVTSGRRSSYNEQFF. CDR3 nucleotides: TGCAGCGTTGTGACTAGCGGGCGGCGTAGCTCCTACAATGAGCAGTTCTTC.

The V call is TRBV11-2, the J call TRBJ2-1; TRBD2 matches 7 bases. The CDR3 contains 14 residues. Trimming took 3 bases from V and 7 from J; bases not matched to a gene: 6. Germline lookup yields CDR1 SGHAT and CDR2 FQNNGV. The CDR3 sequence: CASSLELAINEQFF. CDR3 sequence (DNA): TGTGCCAGCAGCTTGGAACTAGCGATTAATGAGCAGTTCTTC.

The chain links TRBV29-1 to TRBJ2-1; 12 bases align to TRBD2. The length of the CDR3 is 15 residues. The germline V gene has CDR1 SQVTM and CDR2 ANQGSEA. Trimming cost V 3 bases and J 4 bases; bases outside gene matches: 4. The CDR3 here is CSVDPTSGGYNEQFF. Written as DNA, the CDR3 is TGCAGCGTTGACCCTACTAGCGGGGGGTACAATGAGCAGTTCTTC.

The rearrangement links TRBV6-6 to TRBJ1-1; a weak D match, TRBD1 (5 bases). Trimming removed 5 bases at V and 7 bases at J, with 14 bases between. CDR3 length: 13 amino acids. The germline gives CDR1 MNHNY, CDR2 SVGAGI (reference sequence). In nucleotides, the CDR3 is TGTGCCAGCAGTCCGGGGGGGACGATTGAAGCTTTCTTT. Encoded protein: CASSPGGTIEAFF.

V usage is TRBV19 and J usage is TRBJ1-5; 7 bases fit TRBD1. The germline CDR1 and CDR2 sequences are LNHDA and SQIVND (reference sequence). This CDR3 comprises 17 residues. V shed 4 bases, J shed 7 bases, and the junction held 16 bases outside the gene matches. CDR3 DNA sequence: TGTGCCAGTAGTACCCCCAGGGAGATGACAGGGATACAGCCCCAGCATTTT. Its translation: CASSTPREMTGIQPQHF.

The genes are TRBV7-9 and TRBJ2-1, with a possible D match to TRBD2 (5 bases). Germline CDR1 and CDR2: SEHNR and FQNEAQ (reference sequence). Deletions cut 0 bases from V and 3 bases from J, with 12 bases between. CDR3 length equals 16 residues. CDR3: CASSLALGVLYNEQFF. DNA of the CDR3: TGTGCCAGCAGCTTAGCGTTGGGAGTTCTCTACAATGAGCAGTTCTTC.

CDR3 DNA sequence: TGTGCCACCAGTGATTTTCTGGGGAGCTCGGGCACAGATACGCAGTATTTT. This translates into CATSDFLGSSGTDTQYF. The chain has TRBV24-1 and TRBJ2-3, with D possibly being TRBD2 (5 bases). The germline V and J ends were trimmed by 1 base and 1 base, with 14 bases remaining between them. The CDR3 is 17 amino acids. Germline loops: CDR1 KGHDR, CDR2 SFDVKD.

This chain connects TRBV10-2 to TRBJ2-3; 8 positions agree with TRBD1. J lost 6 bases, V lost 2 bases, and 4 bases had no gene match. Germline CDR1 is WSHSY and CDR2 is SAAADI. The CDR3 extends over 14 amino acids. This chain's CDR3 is CASSETGGGDTQYF. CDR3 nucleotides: TGCGCCAGCAGTGAGACAGGGGGTGGTGATACGCAGTATTTT.

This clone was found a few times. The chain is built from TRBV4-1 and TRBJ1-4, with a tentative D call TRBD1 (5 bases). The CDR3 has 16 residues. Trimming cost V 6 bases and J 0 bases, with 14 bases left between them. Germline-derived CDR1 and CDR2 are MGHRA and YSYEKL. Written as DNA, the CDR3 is TGCGCCAGCAGTCTTGAGCAGGGTGCAACTAATGAAAAACTGTTTTTT. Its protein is CASSLEQGATNEKLFF.

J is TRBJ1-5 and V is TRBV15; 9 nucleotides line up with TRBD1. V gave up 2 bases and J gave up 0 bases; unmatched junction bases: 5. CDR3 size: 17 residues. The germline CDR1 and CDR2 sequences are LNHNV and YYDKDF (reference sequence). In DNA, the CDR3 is TGTGCCACCAGCAGACCACTGACAGGGGGTAGCAATCAGCCCCAGCATTTT. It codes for CATSRPLTGGSNQPQHF.

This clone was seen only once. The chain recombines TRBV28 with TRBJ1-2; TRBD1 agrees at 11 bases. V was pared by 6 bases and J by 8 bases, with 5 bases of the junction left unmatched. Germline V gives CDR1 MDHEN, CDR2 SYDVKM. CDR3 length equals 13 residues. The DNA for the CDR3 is TGTGCCAGCAGCCCGGGACAGGGGGGGGGCTACACCTTC. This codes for CASSPGQGGGYTF.

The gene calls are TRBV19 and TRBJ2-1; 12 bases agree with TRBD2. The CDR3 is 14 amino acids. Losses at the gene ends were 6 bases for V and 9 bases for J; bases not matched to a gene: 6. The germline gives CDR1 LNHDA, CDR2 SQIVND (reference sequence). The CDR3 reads CASSLAGGRTEQFF. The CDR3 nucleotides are TGTGCCAGTAGCCTAGCGGGGGGGCGGACTGAGCAGTTCTTC.

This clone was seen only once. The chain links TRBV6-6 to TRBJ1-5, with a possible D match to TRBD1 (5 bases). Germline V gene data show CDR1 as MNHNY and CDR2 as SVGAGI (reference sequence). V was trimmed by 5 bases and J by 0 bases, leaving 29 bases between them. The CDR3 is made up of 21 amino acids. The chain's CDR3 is CASSPRGVGFMSANSNQPQHF. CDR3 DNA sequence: TGTGCCAGCAGTCCCCGGGGGGTGGGGTTTATGTCGGCTAATAGCAATCAGCCCCAGCATTTT.

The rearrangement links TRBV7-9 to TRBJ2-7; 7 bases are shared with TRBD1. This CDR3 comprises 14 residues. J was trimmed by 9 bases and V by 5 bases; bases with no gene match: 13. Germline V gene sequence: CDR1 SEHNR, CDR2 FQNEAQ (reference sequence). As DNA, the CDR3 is TGTGCCAGCAGCCTCGGACAGGCTACTAGTGGGCAGTACTTC. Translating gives CASSLGQATSGQYF.

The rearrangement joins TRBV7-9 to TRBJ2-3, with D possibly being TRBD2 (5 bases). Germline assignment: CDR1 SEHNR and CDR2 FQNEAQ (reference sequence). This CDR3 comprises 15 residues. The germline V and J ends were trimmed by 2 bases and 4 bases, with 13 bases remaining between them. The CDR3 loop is CASSLLGGEADTQYF. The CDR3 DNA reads TGTGCCAGCAGCTTACTCGGAGGAGAGGCAGATACGCAGTATTTT. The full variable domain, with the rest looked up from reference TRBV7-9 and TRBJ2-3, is DTGVSQNPRHKITKRGQNVTFRCDPISEHNRLYWYRQTLGQGPEFLTYFQNEAQLEKSRLLSDRFSAERPKGSFSTLEIQRTEQGDSAMYLCASSLLGGEADTQYFGPGTRLTVL.

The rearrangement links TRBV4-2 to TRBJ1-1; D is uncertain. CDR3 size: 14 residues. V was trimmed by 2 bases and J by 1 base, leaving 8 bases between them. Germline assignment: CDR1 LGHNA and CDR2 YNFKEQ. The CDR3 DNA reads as TGTGCCAGCAGCCAACTTACTTCGAACACTGAAGCTTTCTTT. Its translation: CASSQLTSNTEAFF.

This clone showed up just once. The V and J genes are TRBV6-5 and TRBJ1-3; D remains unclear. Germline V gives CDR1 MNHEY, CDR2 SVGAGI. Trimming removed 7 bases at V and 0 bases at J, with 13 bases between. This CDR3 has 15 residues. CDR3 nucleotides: TGTGCCAGCATGGTTGGAGATAGCTCTGGAAACACCATATATTTT. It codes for CASMVGDSSGNTIYF.